This T cell receptor beta chain was captured in a study of blood T cell repertoires in COVID-19 (TCRdb year 2020). About the investigation overall: Collaborator samples came from the United States, Italy and Spain and covered acute and convalescent phases of COVID-19. Samples were obtained from the ongoing ImmuneRACE study (first 160 participants) and from 1,200 or so subjects provided by 6 global collaborators. The prospective study material was composed of cDNA or gDNA derived from T cells, B-cell-depleted T cells, or PBMCs. Where available, HLA class I and class II types were taken from metadata supplied by the sample provider and were not determined by assay-based typing. The sample metadata nearly always contained a de-identified subject ID, COVID-19 status, age in years and sex. The dataset comprised deeply sampled blood TCRbeta repertoires from subjects exposed to, actively infected with, or recovered from COVID-19. The repertoires were released in a freely available public database meant as a resource for research on the immune response to SARS-CoV-2. Study-wide conclusions, independent of this receptor: How much clinical and demographic metadata was included differed by source and by participant, and the metadata was provided uncurated.

V ends up 0 bases short and J 0 bases short, with an unmatched junction base count of 1. Its CDR3 holds 16 amino acids, cysteine through phenylalanine. The read is trimmed to its CDR3 DNA, 48 bases read in frame from base 1. The germline V gene (reference sequence) provides CDR1 SGHNT and CDR2 YYREEE. The immunoSEQ Assay, a bias-controlled multiplex PCR, was used to amplify TCRbeta CDR3 regions from genomic DNA. In the source study's methods: The number of nucleated cells in each sample was estimated from the amplification of reference gene primers within the assay. To quantify the absolute abundance of each unique TCRbeta CDR3 rearrangement, sequence reads were collapsed and filtered. For each sample, productive Simpson clonality was calculated by taking the square root of Simpson's diversity index across productive rearrangements. TCRdb mirrors the immuneACCESS table, restricted to in-frame sequences. Some clones are absent from its copies; in checked studies, under half trace to an unresolved V gene, and the reason for the others is unknown. That table supplies the V and J calls and clone size; D and trimming were determined from the DNA. This sample is represented by about 220,000 clones; 90% of them were singletons. Together, the top ten hold less than 15% of the sample.

Enrolling through a virtual design, the prospective study's participants ranged in age from about 18 to 100 years and lived across roughly 24 United States geographic areas. In the prospective study, participants were assigned to cohorts based on the clinical history participants reported in a screening survey and a study questionnaire. Exposed participants had been in contact, within 2 weeks of entering the study, with a person who had a PCR-confirmed or clinician-diagnosed case of COVID-19. In the prospective study, whole blood, serum and a nasopharyngeal or oropharyngeal swab were collected from each participant by mobile phlebotomists. Over an approximately 2-month period, participants in the prospective study had the option of providing additional blood draws and questionnaires. Before DNA extraction, prospective study blood samples were shipped either frozen or at room temperature. Turning to this clone: Its antigen specificity is not known. No much larger clonotype is one base removed from it; base qualities were not supplied.

Specimen: PBMCs or T cells enriched from blood (not recorded which). The V and J genes are TRBV5-4 and TRBJ2-2, and TRBD2 aligns with 8 junction nucleotides. This receptor was obtained from a young man who had been exposed to COVID-19. The CDR3 protein sequence reads: CASSLAGGANTGELFF. Read as DNA, the sequence is TGTGCCAGCAGCTTGGCGGGGGGGGCGAACACCGGGGAGCTGTTTTTT.